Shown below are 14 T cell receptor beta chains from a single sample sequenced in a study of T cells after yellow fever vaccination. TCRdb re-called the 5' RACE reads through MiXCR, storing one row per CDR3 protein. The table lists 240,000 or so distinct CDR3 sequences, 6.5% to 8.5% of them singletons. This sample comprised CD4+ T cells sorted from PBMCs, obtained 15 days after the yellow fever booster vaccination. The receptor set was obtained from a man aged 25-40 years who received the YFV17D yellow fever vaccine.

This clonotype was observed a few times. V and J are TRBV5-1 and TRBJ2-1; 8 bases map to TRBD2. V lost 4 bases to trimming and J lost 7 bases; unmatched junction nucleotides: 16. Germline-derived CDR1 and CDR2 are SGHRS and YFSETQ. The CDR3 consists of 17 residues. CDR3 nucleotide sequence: TGCGCCAGCAGCGGACTCCAACCACTAGCGGCGGGAAATGAGCAGTTCTTC. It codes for CASSGLQPLAAGNEQFF.

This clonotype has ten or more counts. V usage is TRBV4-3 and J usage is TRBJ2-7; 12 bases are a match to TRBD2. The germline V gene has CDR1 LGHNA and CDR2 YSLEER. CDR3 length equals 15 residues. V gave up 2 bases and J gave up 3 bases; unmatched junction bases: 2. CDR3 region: CASSQKTSGSYEQYF. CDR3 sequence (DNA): TGCGCCAGCAGCCAAAAGACTAGCGGGAGCTACGAGCAGTACTTC.

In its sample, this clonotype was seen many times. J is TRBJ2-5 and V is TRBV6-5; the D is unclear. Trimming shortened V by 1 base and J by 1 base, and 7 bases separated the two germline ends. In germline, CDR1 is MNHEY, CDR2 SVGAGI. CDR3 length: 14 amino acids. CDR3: CASSYWGAQETQYF. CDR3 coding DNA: TGTGCCAGCAGTTACTGGGGTGCCCAAGAGACCCAGTACTTC.

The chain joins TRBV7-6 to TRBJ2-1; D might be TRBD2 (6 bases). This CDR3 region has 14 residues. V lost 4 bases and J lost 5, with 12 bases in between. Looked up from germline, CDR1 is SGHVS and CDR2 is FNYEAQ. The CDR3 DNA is TGTGCCAGCAGCTCAGGGAGGTTGAACAATGAGCAGTTCTTC. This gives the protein CASSSGRLNNEQFF.

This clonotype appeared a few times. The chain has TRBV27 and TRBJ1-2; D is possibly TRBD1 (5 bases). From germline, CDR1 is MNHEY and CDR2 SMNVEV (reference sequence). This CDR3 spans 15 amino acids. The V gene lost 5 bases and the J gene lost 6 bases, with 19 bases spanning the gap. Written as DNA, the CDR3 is TGTGCCAGCAGTCGCCGTTCAGCGGTGGGGGATGGCTACACCTTC. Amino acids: CASSRRSAVGDGYTF.

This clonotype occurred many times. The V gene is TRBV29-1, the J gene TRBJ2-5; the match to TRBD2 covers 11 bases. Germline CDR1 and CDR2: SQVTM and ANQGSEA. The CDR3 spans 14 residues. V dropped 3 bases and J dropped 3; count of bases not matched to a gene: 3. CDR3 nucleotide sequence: TGCAGCGTTGAGGGACTAGCGGAAGAAGAGACCCAGTACTTC. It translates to CSVEGLAEEETQYF.

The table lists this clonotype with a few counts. The CDR3 loop reads CASSPYLAELYEQYF. The CDR3, as DNA: TGTGCCAGCAGCCCGTACCTAGCGGAGCTGTACGAGCAGTACTTC. This chain joins TRBV9 and TRBJ2-7; 7 bases are shared with TRBD2. The germline V gene has CDR1 SGDLS and CDR2 YYNGEE. The V and J ends lost 4 bases and 4 bases, in that order; junction bases with no gene match: 11. The CDR3 runs to 15 residues.

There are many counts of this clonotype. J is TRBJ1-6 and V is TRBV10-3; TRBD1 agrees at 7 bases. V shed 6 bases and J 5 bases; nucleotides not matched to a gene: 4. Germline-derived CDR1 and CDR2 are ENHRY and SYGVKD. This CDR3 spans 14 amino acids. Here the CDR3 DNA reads TGTGCCATCAGCTCCGGGACAGATAATTCACCCCTCCACTTT. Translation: CAISSGTDNSPLHF.

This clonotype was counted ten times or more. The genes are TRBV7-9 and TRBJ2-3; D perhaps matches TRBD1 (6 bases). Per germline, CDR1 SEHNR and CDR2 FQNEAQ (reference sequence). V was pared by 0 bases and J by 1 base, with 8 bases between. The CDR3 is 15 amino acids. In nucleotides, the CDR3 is TGTGCCAGCAGCTTAGCCAGGGGAGGCACAGATACGCAGTATTTT. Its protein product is CASSLARGGTDTQYF.

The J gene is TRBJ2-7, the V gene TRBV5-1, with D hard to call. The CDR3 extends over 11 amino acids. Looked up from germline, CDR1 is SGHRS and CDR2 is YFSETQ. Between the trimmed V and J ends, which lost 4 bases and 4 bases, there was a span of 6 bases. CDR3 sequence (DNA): TGCGCCAGCAGCAAGGAGTACGAGCAGTACTTC. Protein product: CASSKEYEQYF.

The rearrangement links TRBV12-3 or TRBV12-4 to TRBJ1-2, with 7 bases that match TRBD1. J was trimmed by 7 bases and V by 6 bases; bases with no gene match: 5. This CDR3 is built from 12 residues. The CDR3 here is CASRPGQAGYTF. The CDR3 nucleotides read TGTGCCAGCAGACCAGGACAGGCTGGCTACACCTTC.

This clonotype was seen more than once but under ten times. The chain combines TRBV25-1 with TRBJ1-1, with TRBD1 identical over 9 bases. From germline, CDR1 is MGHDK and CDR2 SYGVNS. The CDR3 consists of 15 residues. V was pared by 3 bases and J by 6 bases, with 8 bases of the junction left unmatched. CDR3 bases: TGTGCCAGCAGTGAGCACGGGGGACAGGGCTCTGAAGCTTTCTTT. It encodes CASSEHGGQGSEAFF.

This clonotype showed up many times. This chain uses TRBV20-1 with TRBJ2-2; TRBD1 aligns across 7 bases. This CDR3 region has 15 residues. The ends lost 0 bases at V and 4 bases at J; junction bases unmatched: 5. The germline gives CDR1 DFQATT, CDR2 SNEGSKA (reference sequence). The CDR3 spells CSARDRTGATGELFF. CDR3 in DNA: TGCAGTGCTAGAGATCGGACAGGCGCCACCGGGGAGCTGTTTTTT.

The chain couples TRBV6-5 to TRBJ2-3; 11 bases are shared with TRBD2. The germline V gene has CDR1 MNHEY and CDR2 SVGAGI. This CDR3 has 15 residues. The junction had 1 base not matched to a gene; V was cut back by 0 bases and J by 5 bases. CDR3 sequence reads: CASSYSLAGGDTQYF. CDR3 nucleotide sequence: TGTGCCAGCAGTTACTCGCTAGCGGGAGGAGATACGCAGTATTTT.